This T cell receptor beta chain was captured by sequencing in a study of T cell repertoires in cytomegalovirus infection. Across the whole study: It can be stated that public TCR beta signatures indicated CMV infection as well as a matching HLA type.

General study findings and limits: What dominated the ex vivo response were HLA-C-restricted CMV-specific TCR beta clonotypes. People with CMV and the relevant HLA were identified by cumulative public TCR beta family frequency.

This clonotype was seen ten or more times. What it binds is unknown. The CDR3 runs 12 residues. V gave up 1 base and J gave up 7 bases, with 8 bases separating them. TCRdb fed the reads into MiXCR, producing one record per CDR3 protein. The sample lists 200,000 to 300,000 distinct CDR3 sequences; around 12% were seen once. The sequence was collected from a human donor in good health (CMV status not recorded). Some clones in this sample may be carry-over from other donors' samples. Sample: PBMCs. This rearrangement joins TRBV12-3 or TRBV12-4 to TRBJ2-7; D unclear. In DNA, the CDR3 is TGTGCCAGCAGTTTAGTCACCGGGGAGCAGTACTTC. It is translated as CASSLVTGEQYF.